These 12 T cell receptor beta chains were sequenced from one sample in a study of tumor-infiltrating lymphocytes in oesophageal squamous cell carcinoma. TCRdb re-analysed the PCR reads in MiXCR, keeping a single row per CDR3 protein. The sample shows tens of thousands of distinct CDR3 sequences, around two fifths of them seen only once. Specimen: esophageal tumor tissue. Every receptor here comes from a male donor with esophageal squamous cell carcinoma.

This clonotype was counted only a few times. V and J are TRBV14 and TRBJ1-6; no clear D. CDR1 SGHDN and CDR2 FVKESK come from the germline V gene. The CDR3 runs to 14 residues. The V gene lost 3 bases and the J gene lost 6 bases, with 9 bases spanning the gap. Here the CDR3 reads CASSHTRINSPLHF. CDR3 bases: TGTGCCAGCAGCCACACACGGATTAATTCACCCCTCCACTTT. Looking up the rest from reference TRBV14 and TRBJ1-6 gives the full variable domain: EAGVTQFPSHSVIEKGQTVTLRCDPISGHDNLYWYRRVMGKEIKFLLHFVKESKQDESGMPNNRFLAERTGGTYSTLKVQPAELEDSGVYFCASSHTRINSPLHFGNGTRLTVT.

This clonotype was counted a few times. This rearrangement joins TRBV6-1 to TRBJ2-5; TRBD2 matches 8 bases. There are 13 residues in the CDR3. CDR1 is MNHNS, CDR2 SASEGT, per germline. The junction had 9 bases not matched to a gene; V was cut back by 10 bases and J by 5 bases. CDR3: CAIERERGETQYF. CDR3 nucleotides: TGTGCCATCGAGCGGGAGAGGGGGGAGACCCAGTACTTC.

This clonotype was observed many times. The chain employs TRBV5-6 and TRBJ1-2, with D unclear. CDR3 length: 11 residues. Trimming removed 0 bases at V and 4 bases at J, with 1 base between. CDR1 is SGHDT, CDR2 YYEEEE, per germline. The CDR3: CASSLAYGYTF. The CDR3 nucleotides read TGTGCCAGCAGCTTGGCCTATGGCTACACCTTC.

This chain joins TRBV19 and TRBJ2-1; the D is unclear. V dropped 3 bases and J dropped 7 bases, with 22 bases sitting between them. This CDR3 contains 17 residues. Germline values: CDR1 LNHDA, CDR2 SQIVND (reference sequence). The CDR3 here is CASSIRALTPKENEQFF. The CDR3 nucleotides read TGTGCCAGTAGTATTCGGGCCCTCACCCCGAAGGAGAATGAGCAGTTCTTC.

This clonotype qualifies as medium-sized. V is TRBV7-9 and J is TRBJ2-1, with D unresolved. This CDR3 region has 15 residues. The V end was cut by 1 base, the J end by 0 bases, with 7 bases between. Looked up from germline, CDR1 is SEHNR and CDR2 is FQNEAQ (reference sequence). The CDR3: CASSLDGASYNEQFF. The CDR3 region has the DNA TGTGCCAGCAGCTTAGACGGAGCCTCCTACAATGAGCAGTTCTTC.

The CDR3 DNA follows: TGTGCCACCCAAAGGGGGGCGGCTTACAATGAGCAGTTCTTC. Protein: CATQRGAAYNEQFF. The J gene is TRBJ2-7, the V gene TRBV24-1; either TRBD1 or TRBD2 may fit D (6 bases each). The J call is doubtful: the DNA matches TRBJ2-1 better. The CDR3 is 14 amino acids. Germline-derived CDR1 and CDR2 are KGHDR and SFDVKD.

This clonotype occurred many times. Possible read error: a much larger clone is one base away. The chain combines TRBV7-3 with TRBJ2-7; a possible D gene is TRBD2 (6 bases). There are 16 residues in the CDR3. Germline V CDR1 and CDR2: SGHTA, FQGTGA. Between the trimmed V and J ends, which lost 5 bases and 7 bases, there was a span of 24 bases. CDR3 sequence: CASSPGDVRPYDEQYF. DNA for the CDR3: TGTGCCAGCAGCCCGGGGGACGTCAGGCCCTACGATGAGCAGTACTTC.

Comment on this clonotype: A read error is likely, as this CDR3 ends without the conserved phenylalanine or tryptophan. The limits of the CDR3 on the DNA are not certain, so only TCRdb's listed CDR3 is given. This chain links TRBV4-3 with TRBJ2-6; the table gives TRBD1 as D, unverified against the DNA. In germline, CDR1 is LGHNA, CDR2 YSLEER. The CDR3 sequence runs 11 residues, both termini included. The CDR3 reads CASSQGVGGTS.

This clonotype is medium-sized within its sample. J is TRBJ2-4 and V is TRBV7-2; possible D gene TRBD1, 6 bases. Trimming shortened V by 5 bases and J by 4 bases, and 12 bases separated the two germline ends. This CDR3 spans 14 amino acids. Germline CDR1 is SGHTA and CDR2 is FQGNSA. CDR3 sequence (DNA): TGTGCCAGCAGCGTAGGCGGACAGAAAAACATTCAGTACTTC. It specifies CASSVGGQKNIQYF.

This clonotype was seen a few times. The CDR3 spells CASSPSRDNQPQHF. The CDR3 coding sequence is TGTGCCAGCTCACCATCCAGGGACAATCAGCCCCAGCATTTT. The chain joins TRBV18 to TRBJ1-5; TRBD1 is a possible D gene (5 bases). This CDR3 is built from 14 residues. V was pared by 2 bases and J by 3 bases, with 8 bases between. CDR1 and CDR2 (germline): KGHSH, LQKENI.

Turning to this clonotype: This could be a read error, since a much larger clone is one nucleotide away. V is TRBV4-1 and J is TRBJ2-3; D is perhaps TRBD1 (5 bases). From germline, CDR1 is MGHRA and CDR2 YSYEKL. Trimming removed 0 bases at V and 2 bases at J, with 12 bases between. The CDR3 is made up of 16 amino acids. In DNA, the CDR3 is TGCGCCAGCAGCCAAGATCTGGGGCTCCACACAGATACGCAGTATTTT. The encoded protein is CASSQDLGLHTDTQYF.

Regarding this clonotype: It may be a read error: a sequence one base away is much more abundant. The J gene is TRBJ2-3, the V gene TRBV4-1; the match to TRBD2 covers 10 bases. The CDR3 runs to 17 residues. CDR1 MGHRA and CDR2 YSYEKL come from the germline V gene. The V gene end was trimmed by 0 bases and the J gene end by 14 bases; junction bases not matched to a gene: 17. CDR3 DNA: TGCGCCAGCAGCCAAGAGCCTAGCGGGAGTGGGTTTGGGGAGCTGTATTTT. Protein sequence: CASSQEPSGSGFGELYF.